The sequence of this T cell receptor (beta chain) was determined in a study of immune evolution from preneoplasia to lung adenocarcinoma. Study results and caveats: Normal lung had the highest top T cell clone frequencies. KRAS-mutant nodules had the highest T cell clonality. Clonality was highest in normal lung, lower in later-stage lesions apparently.

Profiling relied on immunoSEQ multiplex PCR, and the TCRdb table lists in-frame clones only, not all of them. The data hold under 45,000 clones, with 65% to 80% observed a single time. Patients had resection in Japan or China between the mid-2010s and the late 2010s. Of note for this clone: Its antigen remains unknown.

CDR1 is GTSNPN and CDR2 is SVGIG in the germline V gene (reference sequence). The CDR3 has 12 amino acids. The germline V and J ends were trimmed by 0 bases and 5 bases, with 7 bases remaining between them. Sequenced: FFPE invasive lung adenocarcinoma tissue. The V and J genes are TRBV30 and TRBJ1-1; possibly TRBD1 for D (6 bases). The TCR originated in a person aged 55 to 75 with lung adenocarcinoma. CDR3 DNA: TGTGCCTGGAGTGTAGGACAGACTGAAGCTTTCTTT. It yields the protein CAWSVGQTEAFF.